This TCR beta chain was recorded in a study of control samples from healthy donors and cancer patients. This CDR3 contains 15 residues. With V trimmed by 5 bases and J by 2 bases, 7 bases remained unmatched. Germline CDR1 is SGHVS and CDR2 is FNYEAQ. This clone turned up a few times. The repertoire was sequenced with immunoSEQ multiplex PCR; TCRdb's copy has only in-frame clones and lacks some. The sample records about 83,000 clones, 90% to 95% being singletons. V gene TRBV7-6 combines with J gene TRBJ2-7; TRBD1 aligns across 9 bases. Input material: blood. This receptor was obtained from a man aged 50 to 59 in good health. The CDR3 here is CASSAEDRGTYEQYF. The CDR3 bases are TGTGCCAGCAGCGCGGAGGACAGGGGCACCTACGAGCAGTACTTC.